These 20 T cell receptor beta chains were sequenced from one sample in a study of CD8+ T cells in alopecia areata (dated by TCRdb to the late 2010s). What the time point label conveys for this sample: baseline before oral tofacitinib. Library preparation employed the immunoSEQ multiplex PCR assay. To provide template for TCR sequencing, every sample had RNA extracted and reverse transcribed into cDNA. The clones in this table, taken by TCRdb from immuneACCESS, are in-frame only. Not every clone is retained; where verified, under half of the shortfall comes from an unresolved V gene, and the cause of the rest is unknown. The sample records 150,000 to 200,000 clones, 50% to 70% of which are singletons. Under 15% of the sample is in the top ten clones. The material sequenced was CD4+ T cells sorted from blood, taken at week 0. The receptors derive from a human donor with alopecia areata.

In DNA, the CDR3 is TGCAGCGTACAGGGGAGGGGCACTGAAGCTTTCTTT. Its protein is CSVQGRGTEAFF. The V and J genes are TRBV29-1 and TRBJ1-1; the match to TRBD1 covers 7 bases. V lost 6 bases and J lost 4; bases outside the gene matches: 5. CDR1 SQVTM and CDR2 ANQGSEA come from the germline V gene. The CDR3 covers 12 residues.

This clone appeared a few times. The V and J genes are TRBV27 and TRBJ1-6; perhaps TRBD1 as D (5 bases). Germline CDR1 and CDR2: MNHEY and SMNVEV (reference sequence). The length of the CDR3 is 16 residues. Trimming removed 3 bases from V and 5 bases from J, with 14 bases in between. This chain's CDR3 is CASSFRGRTDNSPLHF. The CDR3, as DNA: TGTGCCAGCAGTTTCCGGGGGAGGACGGATAATTCACCCCTCCACTTT.

There are a few counts of this clone. The rearrangement uses TRBV7-6 and TRBJ1-6; 10 bases agree with TRBD1. The germline gives CDR1 SGHVS, CDR2 FNYEAQ. This CDR3 has 14 residues. V shed 8 bases, J shed 6 bases, and the junction held 4 bases outside the gene matches. This CDR3 is CASGTGVGNSPLHF. DNA for the CDR3: TGTGCCAGCGGGACAGGGGTCGGTAATTCACCCCTCCACTTT.

The chain is built from TRBV5-1 and TRBJ1-4, with 7 bases matching TRBD1. The CDR3 length is 15 residues. Trimming took 2 bases from V and 0 from J; bases not matched to a gene: 1. In germline, CDR1 is SGHRS, CDR2 YFSETQ. For the CDR3, the DNA is TGCGCCAGCAGCTTCGGACAGGCAACTAATGAAAAACTGTTTTTT. This sequence encodes CASSFGQATNEKLFF.

The chain carries TRBV5-1 and TRBJ1-1; the D is unclear. The V end lost 0 bases, the J end lost 1 base, and 7 bases lay between the germline ends. Germline lookup yields CDR1 SGHRS and CDR2 YFSETQ. The CDR3 covers 14 residues. DNA for the CDR3: TGCGCCAGCAGCTTGGAAACAGAGAACACTGAAGCTTTCTTT. This encodes CASSLETENTEAFF.

This chain uses TRBV18 with TRBJ2-4; 7 bases fit TRBD1. V lost 3 bases, J lost 4 bases, and 12 bases stayed unmatched. The CDR3 sequence is 17 residues long. CDR1 KGHSH and CDR2 LQKENI come from the germline V gene. CDR3 region: CASSPEGTAAAKNIQYF. The CDR3 DNA follows: TGTGCCAGCTCACCCGAAGGGACAGCTGCCGCGAAAAACATTCAGTACTTC. Variable domain in full (rest from reference TRBV18 and TRBJ2-4): NAGVMQNPRHLVRRRGQEARLRCSPMKGHSHVYWYRQLPEEGLKFMVYLQKENIIDESGMPKERFSAEFPKEGPSILRIQQVVRGDSAAYFCASSPEGTAAAKNIQYFGAGTRLSVL.

This clone was seen a few times. The chain uses TRBV2 and TRBJ1-1; D unresolved. The ends were cut back, 4 bases at V and 5 bases at J, with 8 bases in the middle. The CDR3 is 12 residues long. Germline CDR1 SNHLY, CDR2 FYNNEI. The CDR3 reads CASSGLRTEAFF. The CDR3 coding sequence is TGTGCCAGCAGTGGACTGAGGACTGAAGCTTTCTTT.

The chain links TRBV29-1 to TRBJ2-7; D perhaps matches TRBD1 (6 bases). V lost 6 bases, J lost 1 base, and 13 bases lay in between. Germline-derived CDR1 and CDR2 are SQVTM and ANQGSEA. There are 13 residues in the CDR3. The CDR3 DNA reads as TGCAGCGTGGGGACACGAAATTCCTACGAGCAGTACTTC. Translation gives CSVGTRNSYEQYF.

This chain joins TRBV5-6 and TRBJ1-3; tentative D call: TRBD1 (5 bases). Germline V gene lookup returns CDR1 SGHDT and CDR2 YYEEEE. Deletions cut 8 bases from V and 8 bases from J, with 17 bases between. CDR3 length: 13 residues. This chain's CDR3 is CASGSISGDTIYF. The DNA of the CDR3 is TGTGCCAGTGGAAGTATTTCGGGGGACACCATATATTTT.

The chain uses TRBV6-5 and TRBJ2-3; 12 nucleotides agree with TRBD2. CDR3 length: 14 residues. Germline assignment: CDR1 MNHEY and CDR2 SVGAGI. With V trimmed by 6 bases and J by 3 bases, 1 base remained unmatched. The CDR3 DNA reads as TGTGCCAGCAGCCTAGCGGGGGGGACAGATACGCAGTATTTT. Its protein is CASSLAGGTDTQYF.

V and J are TRBV7-9 and TRBJ1-6; 7 positions match TRBD1. Germline trimming cut 6 bases from V and 7 bases from J; bases unmatched to any gene: 6. The CDR3 sequence is 14 residues long. Germline V lookup: CDR1 SEHNR, CDR2 FQNEAQ (reference sequence). The chain's CDR3 is CASSYGDRNSPLHF. CDR3 nucleotide sequence: TGTGCCAGCAGTTACGGGGACAGAAATTCACCCCTCCACTTT.

The genes are TRBV28 and TRBJ2-7; 9 bases match TRBD2. This CDR3 contains 14 residues. Trimming at V came to 3 bases and at J to 6 bases, leaving 6 bases not matched to a gene. Germline values: CDR1 MDHEN, CDR2 SYDVKM. The CDR3: CASSLRRGGREQYF. The CDR3 DNA sequence: TGTGCCAGCAGTTTGCGGCGGGGGGGCCGCGAGCAGTACTTC.

This sequence joins TRBV29-1 and TRBJ1-2; D remains unclear. This CDR3 is built from 10 residues. Trimming stripped 6 bases from V and 5 bases from J, with 7 bases between. The germline V gene has CDR1 SQVTM and CDR2 ANQGSEA. The CDR3 DNA sequence: TGCAGCGTCGGGGAATATGGCTACACCTTC. Translated, it gives CSVGEYGYTF. The variable domain in full, completed from reference TRBV29-1 and TRBJ1-2, reads SAVISQKPSRDICQRGTSLTIQCQVDSQVTMMFWYRQQPGQSLTLIATANQGSEATYESGFVIDKFPISRPNLTFSTLTVSNMSPEDSSIYLCSVGEYGYTFGSGTRLTVV.

V and J are TRBV7-8 and TRBJ1-5; a possible D gene is TRBD1 (6 bases). This CDR3 region has 15 residues. Germline values: CDR1 SGHVS, CDR2 FQNEAQ. With 1 base removed from V and 6 bases from J, the gap between germline ends came to 13 bases. CDR3 DNA: TGTGCCAGCAGCTTAGACGGGGGGGCAAGTCAGCCCCAGCATTTT. Translating it yields CASSLDGGASQPQHF.

V gene TRBV4-1 combines with J gene TRBJ1-1; D gene uncertain. V was clipped by 0 bases and J by 3 bases, with 5 bases between them. CDR3 length: 13 amino acids. Germline values: CDR1 MGHRA, CDR2 YSYEKL. The CDR3 region is CASSQDIDTEAFF. CDR3 coding DNA: TGCGCCAGCAGCCAAGATATCGACACTGAAGCTTTCTTT.

The chain is built from TRBV29-1 and TRBJ1-2; D is unclear. Germline values: CDR1 SQVTM, CDR2 ANQGSEA. V was trimmed by 6 bases and J by 5 bases, leaving 22 bases between them. This CDR3 comprises 15 residues. CDR3 DNA sequence: TGCAGCGTGGAATTGGCCCATGTCAGTTCGTATGGCTACACCTTC. Protein product: CSVELAHVSSYGYTF.

This clone has a single count. The chain recombines TRBV4-2 with TRBJ2-6; no reliable D call. CDR3 size: 15 residues. Trimming cost V 1 base and J 1 base, with 5 bases left between them. Germline loops: CDR1 LGHNA, CDR2 YNFKEQ. CDR3 amino acids: CASSQGRSGANVLTF. As DNA, the CDR3 is TGTGCCAGCAGCCAAGGAAGGTCTGGGGCCAACGTCCTGACTTTC.

The rearrangement links TRBV30 to TRBJ1-2; 7 bases match TRBD1. This CDR3 region has 12 residues. The V gene end was trimmed by 3 bases and the J gene end by 6 bases; junction bases not matched to a gene: 4. Germline CDR1 GTSNPN, CDR2 SVGIG (reference sequence). The CDR3 sequence: CAWRGGSDGYTF. CDR3 nucleotides: TGTGCCTGGAGAGGGGGCTCCGATGGCTACACCTTC. Variable domain in full (rest from reference TRBV30 and TRBJ1-2): SQTIHQWPATLVQPVGSPLSLECTVEGTSNPNLYWYRQAAGRGLQLLFYSVGIGQISSEVPQNLSASRPQDRQFILSSKKLLLSDSGFYLCAWRGGSDGYTFGSGTRLTVV.

This clone was detected once. Other nucleotide sequences in the sample specify the same CDR3. The chain carries TRBV7-2 and TRBJ1-2; D is undetermined. Germline CDR1 is SGHTA and CDR2 is FQGNSA. This CDR3 region has 14 residues. Deletions cut 1 base from V and 2 bases from J, with 8 bases between. CDR3 residues: CASSLGSTNYGYTF. In nucleotides, the CDR3 is TGTGCCAGCAGCTTAGGATCAACAAACTATGGCTACACCTTC.

A few counts support this clone. V and J are TRBV30 and TRBJ1-5, with unresolved D. Deletions cut 0 bases from V and 3 bases from J, with 6 bases between. Germline-derived CDR1 and CDR2 are GTSNPN and SVGIG (reference sequence). CDR3 length: 13 residues. DNA of the CDR3: TGTGCCTGGAGTGTTGGTTACAATCAGCCCCAGCATTTT. This sequence encodes CAWSVGYNQPQHF. Combining the CDR3 with reference TRBV30 and TRBJ1-5 gives the whole variable domain SQTIHQWPATLVQPVGSPLSLECTVEGTSNPNLYWYRQAAGRGLQLLFYSVGIGQISSEVPQNLSASRPQDRQFILSSKKLLLSDSGFYLCAWSVGYNQPQHFGDGTRLSIL.